Listed below are T cell receptor beta chains from one sample, sequenced in a study of control samples from healthy donors and cancer patients. Assay used: immunoSEQ multiplex PCR; TCRdb lists only in-frame clones, some missing. The sample consists of about 130,000 clones, about 88% of them appearing once. Material for sequencing was blood. The receptors were sampled from a man aged 45-65 years in good health. The conserved cysteine and the conserved F or W are not part of the CDR3 here. Each record gives: J gene, V gene, CDR3 protein.

TRBJ2-3,TRBV9,ASSPAGGVTDTQY
TRBJ1-2,TRBV14,ASSPDLAYGYT
TRBJ1-5,TRBV6-5,ASSTGQHNQPQH
TRBJ1-5,TRBV5-4,ASSQGQGMWQPQH
TRBJ2-7,TRBV11-2,ASPQGFTYEQY
TRBJ1-1,TRBV6-5,ASSYGRGESEAF
TRBJ1-2,TRBV6-6,ASSKGQGEDYGYT
TRBJ2-7,TRBV5-4,ASSLAVGEQY
TRBJ1-3,TRBV5-6,ASSLGPGEVGNTIY
TRBJ2-1,TRBV4-1,ASSPWTGGNEQF
TRBJ1-5,TRBV2,ASSEALGGNQPQH
TRBJ2-7,TRBV15,ATSREAQGAVSSYEQY
TRBJ2-2,TRBV5-1,ASSWGRTGELF
TRBJ2-7,TRBV5-4,ASSLNYEQY